This passage covers 29 T cell receptor beta chains from one sample sequenced in a study of shared clonotypes between healthy human individuals. The method was immunoSEQ multiplex PCR; TCRdb's version includes in-frame clones alone and lacks a portion of them. The sample records around 1.9 million clones, about 93% being singletons. CD45RO-negative, CCR7-selected cells formed the naive CD8 fraction, which excluded terminally differentiated effector memory CD45RA+ cells. Sequencing was carried out using naive CD8+ T cells from PBMCs. All receptors derive from a man younger than 30 in good health. Some clones in this sample may be carry-over from other donors' samples.

The gene calls are TRBV4-1 and TRBJ1-1, with D unclear. The V and J ends lost 2 bases and 1 base respectively, with 8 bases between them. Germline lookup yields CDR1 MGHRA and CDR2 YSYEKL. CDR3 length: 14 residues. CDR3 coding DNA: TGCGCCAGCAGCCAAATACGGGGGAACACTGAAGCTTTCTTT. Its translation is CASSQIRGNTEAFF.

The V and J genes are TRBV10-3 and TRBJ1-2, with 11 bases that match TRBD1. CDR3 size: 15 residues. V lost 5 bases, J lost 6 bases, and 8 bases stayed unmatched. The germline V gene has CDR1 ENHRY and CDR2 SYGVKD. The CDR3 nucleotides read TGTGCCATCAGTCTTTCCGGGACAGGGGGGGATGGCTACACCTTC. Its translation: CAISLSGTGGDGYTF.

A single count supports this clone. V and J are TRBV9 and TRBJ1-1, with D hard to call. CDR3 length: 13 residues. Germline CDR1 is SGDLS and CDR2 is YYNGEE. Between the trimmed V and J ends, which lost 4 bases and 6 bases, there was a span of 13 bases. CDR3 sequence: CASSSRTGPEAFF. DNA for the CDR3: TGTGCCAGCAGCTCTCGGACGGGCCCTGAAGCTTTCTTT.

This chain connects TRBV4-1 to TRBJ2-7; D call uncertain. Germline lookup yields CDR1 MGHRA and CDR2 YSYEKL. V was cut by 1 base and J by 4 bases, with 14 bases left in between. This CDR3 contains 15 residues. As DNA, the CDR3 is TGCGCCAGCAGCCAAGGACAAGAAGTTTTTTACGAGCAGTACTTC. Amino acid sequence: CASSQGQEVFYEQYF.

Worth noting for this clone: This sample includes further DNA sequences coding for the same CDR3. The chain carries TRBV5-1 and TRBJ1-1, with a weak D call TRBD1 (6 bases). V gave up 4 bases and J gave up 5 bases, with 15 bases separating them. The germline CDR1 and CDR2 sequences are SGHRS and YFSETQ. The CDR3 length is 14 residues. Here the CDR3 DNA reads TGCGCCAGCAGCCTAGGAGGGGGTCGGACTGAAGCTTTCTTT. This gives the protein CASSLGGGRTEAFF.

V is TRBV9 and J is TRBJ2-1; perhaps D is TRBD1 or TRBD2 (5 bases each). The CDR3 runs 17 residues. Trimming pared 3 bases from V and 2 bases from J, leaving 18 bases between. CDR1 SGDLS and CDR2 YYNGEE come from the germline V gene. CDR3 region: CASSGRGEKGPYNEQFF. CDR3 nucleotides: TGTGCCAGCAGCGGACGAGGGGAGAAAGGTCCCTACAATGAGCAGTTCTTC. Based on the CDR3 plus reference TRBV9 and TRBJ2-1, the full variable domain is DSGVTQTPKHLITATGQRVTLRCSPRSGDLSVYWYQQSLDQGLQFLIQYYNGEERAKGNILERFSAQQFPDLHSELNLSSLELGDSALYFCASSGRGEKGPYNEQFFGPGTRLTVL.

The V gene is TRBV12-5, the J gene TRBJ2-1; D is unclear. There are 19 residues in the CDR3. V was shortened by 5 bases and J by 0 bases, with 23 bases between the two germline ends. CDR1 is LGHNT, CDR2 FRNRAP, per germline. The CDR3 region has the DNA TGTGCTAGTGGTCTGGGCGCTCAAAACGTCCTTAGCTCCTACAATGAGCAGTTCTTC. Translated: CASGLGAQNVLSSYNEQFF.

With regard to this clone: Other DNA sequences of this sample code for an identical CDR3. V and J are TRBV15 and TRBJ1-1, with TRBD1 identical over 10 bases. The CDR3 contains 14 residues. Trimming took 3 bases from V and 4 from J; bases not matched to a gene: 2. Germline V gene data show CDR1 as LNHNV and CDR2 as YYDKDF (reference sequence). CDR3 region: CATSRDRGGTEAFF. CDR3 DNA: TGTGCCACCAGCAGGGACAGGGGGGGCACTGAAGCTTTCTTT.

The chain carries TRBV27 and TRBJ1-4; TRBD1 matches at 9 bases. J gave up 0 bases and V 7 bases, and 3 bases lay outside the gene matches. This CDR3 comprises 15 residues. Germline V CDR1 and CDR2: MNHEY, SMNVEV (reference sequence). The CDR3 loop is CASKRDRATNEKLFF. CDR3 nucleotide sequence: TGTGCCAGCAAGAGGGACAGGGCAACTAATGAAAAACTGTTTTTT. Filled out from reference TRBV27 and TRBJ1-4, the complete variable domain reads EAQVTQNPRYLITVTGKKLTVTCSQNMNHEYMSWYRQDPGLGLRQIYYSMNVEVTDKGDVPEGYKVSRKEKRNFPLILESPSPNQTSLYFCASKRDRATNEKLFFGSGTQLSVL.

The chain couples TRBV7-2 to TRBJ1-2; perhaps TRBD1 as D (6 bases). Per germline, CDR1 SGHTA and CDR2 FQGNSA. V lost 6 bases and J 8 bases, leaving 19 bases between the germline ends. The length of the CDR3 is 14 residues. CDR3 in amino acids: CASSLPLQGYGYTF. CDR3 in DNA: TGTGCCAGCAGTCTCCCGCTGCAGGGGTACGGCTACACCTTC.

The chain is built from TRBV5-6 and TRBJ2-3; 9 bases are a match to TRBD2. The CDR3 runs to 15 residues. With V trimmed by 1 base and J by 5 bases, 5 bases remained unmatched. The germline CDR1 and CDR2 sequences are SGHDT and YYEEEE. The CDR3 DNA reads as TGTGCCAGCAGCTTGTCATTAGCGGGAGAAGATACGCAGTATTTT. This encodes CASSLSLAGEDTQYF.

The rearrangement links TRBV7-3 to TRBJ2-2, with D hard to call. There are 13 residues in the CDR3. CDR1 is SGHTA and CDR2 is FQGTGA in the germline V gene. The V gene lost 5 bases and the J gene lost 5 bases, with 9 bases spanning the gap. DNA of the CDR3: TGTGCCAGCAGCCTTATAGAGACCGGGGAGCTGTTTTTT. Protein product: CASSLIETGELFF.

This clone was picked up one time. The genes are TRBV28 and TRBJ2-3; D may be TRBD2 (6 bases). CDR3 length: 15 residues. Looked up from germline, CDR1 is MDHEN and CDR2 is SYDVKM. V lost 6 bases to trimming and J lost 5 bases, with 18 bases between them. The CDR3 region is CASSSLEGLLDTQYF. CDR3 nucleotide sequence: TGTGCCAGCAGCTCCTTGGAGGGTCTTCTAGATACGCAGTATTTT.

The chain carries TRBV14 and TRBJ1-2; no firm D call. There are 16 residues in the CDR3. V was clipped by 0 bases and J by 8 bases, with 19 bases between them. Per germline, CDR1 SGHDN and CDR2 FVKESK. DNA for the CDR3: TGTGCCAGCAGCCAAGATGGTCGAGCCATCACCTCGGGCTACACCTTC. It yields the protein CASSQDGRAITSGYTF. Full variable domain (missing parts from reference TRBV14 and TRBJ1-2): EAGVTQFPSHSVIEKGQTVTLRCDPISGHDNLYWYRRVMGKEIKFLLHFVKESKQDESGMPNNRFLAERTGGTYSTLKVQPAELEDSGVYFCASSQDGRAITSGYTFGSGTRLTVV.

The chain combines TRBV4-1 with TRBJ2-7; D might be TRBD2 (6 bases). The germline V and J ends were trimmed by 1 base and 5 bases, with 15 bases remaining between them. The germline gives CDR1 MGHRA, CDR2 YSYEKL. The length of the CDR3 is 15 residues. The CDR3 loop is CASSQGGGLRDEQYF. The CDR3 bases are TGCGCCAGCAGCCAAGGGGGAGGACTAAGAGACGAGCAGTACTTC.

This chain links TRBV7-3 with TRBJ2-7; TRBD1 or TRBD2 may be the D gene (5 bases each). CDR1 SGHTA and CDR2 FQGTGA come from the germline V gene. The CDR3 consists of 13 residues. The V end was cut by 1 base, the J end by 6 bases, with 10 bases between. This CDR3 is CASSLITGGEQYF. The CDR3 region has the DNA TGTGCCAGCAGCTTAATTACAGGAGGCGAGCAGTACTTC.

V usage is TRBV6-5 and J usage is TRBJ2-7; 11 bases align to TRBD2. CDR3 length: 15 residues. The germline gives CDR1 MNHEY, CDR2 SVGAGI. Trimming removed 2 bases from V and 5 bases from J; junction bases left unmatched: 5. CDR3 loop: CASSYTTSGNHEQYF. The CDR3 bases are TGTGCCAGCAGTTACACGACTAGCGGGAACCACGAGCAGTACTTC.

V usage is TRBV6-6 and J usage is TRBJ1-2; D gene unclear. Trimming cost V 6 bases and J 8 bases, with 16 bases left between them. Germline V gene sequence: CDR1 MNHNY, CDR2 SVGAGI (reference sequence). CDR3 length: 13 residues. CDR3 bases: TGTGCCAGCAGCTCAACGGGGAATGGGGGCTACACCTTC. Translating gives CASSSTGNGGYTF.

The chain couples TRBV5-6 to TRBJ1-2; D gene unclear. Germline assignment: CDR1 SGHDT and CDR2 YYEEEE. This CDR3 region has 12 residues. Deletions cut 6 bases from V and 5 bases from J, with 11 bases between. As DNA, the CDR3 is TGTGCCAGCACCCATGGGAGGTATGGCTACACCTTC. Translating it yields CASTHGRYGYTF. Complete variable domain (other parts from reference TRBV5-6 and TRBJ1-2): DAGVTQSPTHLIKTRGQQVTLRCSPKSGHDTVSWYQQALGQGPQFIFQYYEEEERQRGNFPDRFSGHQFPNYSSELNVNALLLGDSALYLCASTHGRYGYTFGSGTRLTVV.

This chain joins TRBV5-6 and TRBJ2-7; no clear D. The CDR3 contains 13 residues. Trimming removed 0 bases from V and 2 bases from J, with 6 bases in between. Germline loops: CDR1 SGHDT, CDR2 YYEEEE. In DNA, the CDR3 is TGTGCCAGCAGCTTGGTGACGACCTACGAGCAGTACTTC. Translating gives CASSLVTTYEQYF.

This chain uses TRBV19 with TRBJ2-7; D unresolved. Germline-derived CDR1 and CDR2 are LNHDA and SQIVND (reference sequence). This CDR3 is built from 13 residues. Trimming took off 2 bases at V and 4 bases at J, with 9 bases between the two ends. The DNA for the CDR3 is TGTGCCAGTAGTATACAGGTATATTACGAGCAGTACTTC. It specifies CASSIQVYYEQYF.

As to this clone: The sample carries other DNA sequences with the same CDR3. The chain joins TRBV25-1 to TRBJ2-1; no reliable D call. CDR1 and CDR2 (germline): MGHDK, SYGVNS. Trimming took 3 bases from V and 8 from J, leaving 2 bases between them. The CDR3 spans 10 residues. The CDR3 here is CASSDHEQFF. DNA of the CDR3: TGTGCCAGCAGTGATCATGAGCAGTTCTTC.

Details on this clone: Other nucleotide sequences from this sample produce the same CDR3. V and J are TRBV13 and TRBJ2-1; D is unresolved. Germline V lookup: CDR1 PRHDT, CDR2 FYEKMQ (reference sequence). CDR3 length: 15 amino acids. Trimming left V 2 bases short and J 0 bases short, with 8 bases between. The CDR3 DNA follows: TGTGCCAGCAGCTTATCGAGGAGCTCCTACAATGAGCAGTTCTTC. It is translated as CASSLSRSSYNEQFF.

The table lists this clone with a count of one. This chain connects TRBV6-4 to TRBJ2-7; perhaps TRBD1 as D (5 bases). CDR1 and CDR2 (germline): MRHNA, SNTAGT. Trimming pared 2 bases from V and 3 bases from J, leaving 14 bases between. There are 15 residues in the CDR3. CDR3 coding DNA: TGTGCCAGCAGTGACAATGGCAGGGTGGGCTACGAGCAGTACTTC. Translation: CASSDNGRVGYEQYF.

The rearrangement links TRBV5-6 to TRBJ1-2; D might be TRBD1 (5 bases). CDR1 and CDR2 (germline): SGHDT, YYEEEE. Trimming left V 1 base short and J 4 bases short, with 17 bases between. The CDR3 sequence is 16 residues long. As DNA, the CDR3 is TGTGCCAGCAGCTTGCCGGGGCCCTCGACCCTCTATGGCTACACCTTC. Its translation: CASSLPGPSTLYGYTF.

As for this clone: In the same sample, other DNA sequences code for this CDR3. V and J are TRBV27 and TRBJ2-1; D unclear. Germline lookup yields CDR1 MNHEY and CDR2 SMNVEV (reference sequence). The length of the CDR3 is 15 residues. V dropped 5 bases and J dropped 0 bases, with 11 bases sitting between them. CDR3 sequence: CASSRRQSSYNEQFF. The DNA for the CDR3 is TGTGCCAGCAGTAGGCGCCAGAGCTCCTACAATGAGCAGTTCTTC.

The V and J genes are TRBV5-1 and TRBJ1-1; a possible D gene is TRBD1 (5 bases). There are 17 residues in the CDR3. Trimming pared 7 bases from V and 1 base from J, leaving 23 bases between. Germline assignment: CDR1 SGHRS and CDR2 YFSETQ. CDR3: CASVPWVGGVKNTEAFF. The CDR3 DNA follows: TGCGCCAGCGTACCTTGGGTTGGGGGAGTAAAGAACACTGAAGCTTTCTTT.

V and J are TRBV10-1 and TRBJ1-5; D may be TRBD1 (6 bases). The CDR3 is 16 amino acids. Germline CDR1 WNHNN, CDR2 SYGVQD (reference sequence). The ends were cut back, 3 bases at V and 2 bases at J, with 14 bases in the middle. CDR3 bases: TGCGCCAGCAGTGAAATGCCTGGACAGCGCAATCAGCCCCAGCATTTT. It specifies CASSEMPGQRNQPQHF.

This chain uses TRBV2 with TRBJ1-3, with TRBD1 matching over 8 bases. Per germline, CDR1 SNHLY and CDR2 FYNNEI. V dropped 4 bases and J dropped 0; count of bases not matched to a gene: 8. This CDR3 has 17 amino acids. DNA of the CDR3: TGTGCCAGCAGTGGATCGGGACAGGCCAGCTCTGGAAACACCATATATTTT. Translated, it gives CASSGSGQASSGNTIYF.